These 14 T cell receptor beta chains were sequenced from one sample in a study of T cell repertoires in cytomegalovirus infection. For these TCRs, the target antigens are not known. TCRdb reprocessed the reads with MiXCR, giving one entry per CDR3 protein. Here the sample spans about 570,000 distinct CDR3 sequences, 40% being singletons. The specimen was cultured PBMCs, collected from culture after CMV antigen stimulation. These TCRs come from a human donor in good health (CMV status not recorded). Some clones in this sample may be carry-over from other donors' samples.

Comments on this clonotype: Relative to the germline gene, one junction end is altered; a read error may explain this. The V gene is TRBV7-2, the J gene TRBJ2-3; either TRBD1 or TRBD2 may fit D (5 bases each). Germline lookup yields CDR1 SGHTA and CDR2 FQGNSA. This CDR3 region has 17 residues. This CDR3 reads CASSPHLAGQGIDTRYF. CDR3 coding DNA: TGTGCCAGCAGCCCACACCTGGCGGGTCAGGGAATAGATACGCGGTATTTT.

The chain uses TRBV19 and TRBJ1-4, with D unresolved. Trimming stripped 5 bases from V and 7 bases from J, with 20 bases between. Looked up from germline, CDR1 is LNHDA and CDR2 is SQIVND (reference sequence). This CDR3 is 16 amino acids long. CDR3 sequence reads: CASSPGMTWGGEKLFF. The CDR3 DNA sequence: TGTGCCAGTAGTCCCGGGATGACCTGGGGAGGTGAAAAACTGTTTTTT.

This clonotype showed up many times. The J gene is TRBJ2-3, the V gene TRBV7-2; D call uncertain. This CDR3 is 15 amino acids long. The V and J ends lost 10 bases and 0 bases respectively, with 17 bases between them. The germline V gene encodes CDR1 SGHTA and CDR2 FQGNSA. The CDR3 coding sequence is TGTGCCACCCAAATGGTGGCAACTAGCACAGATACGCAGTATTTT. The encoded protein is CATQMVATSTDTQYF. Full variable domain (missing parts from reference TRBV7-2 and TRBJ2-3): GAGVSQSPSNKVTEKGKDVELRCDPISGHTALYWYRQSLGQGLEFLIYFQGNSAPDKSGLPSDRFSAERTGGSVSTLTIQRTQQEDSAVYLCATQMVATSTDTQYFGPGTRLTVL.

This clonotype was seen a few times. The chain links TRBV20-1 to TRBJ1-3, with D unresolved. The CDR3 sequence is 15 residues long. Germline V gene data show CDR1 as DFQATT and CDR2 as SNEGSKA (reference sequence). V dropped 3 bases and J dropped 4 bases, with 16 bases sitting between them. The CDR3 loop reads CSASSELSRGNTIYF. The CDR3 DNA reads TGCAGTGCTAGTAGTGAGCTCTCCCGGGGAAACACCATATATTTT.

The chain combines TRBV14 with TRBJ1-2; D unclear. V lost 1 base and J 3 bases, leaving 12 bases between the germline ends. This CDR3 has 15 residues. Germline V gene lookup returns CDR1 SGHDN and CDR2 FVKESK. The CDR3 loop reads CASSQALGSDYGYTF. CDR3 nucleotide sequence: TGTGCCAGCAGCCAAGCTCTAGGGTCTGACTATGGCTACACCTTC.

The CDR3 protein is CASSYSSGPGEQYF. CDR3 in DNA: TGTGCCAGCAGTTACTCGTCAGGGCCTGGCGAGCAGTACTTC. The chain employs TRBV6-2 or TRBV6-3 and TRBJ2-7; D is possibly TRBD1 (5 bases). The V end lost 0 bases, the J end lost 6 bases, and 12 bases lay between the germline ends. The CDR3 is made up of 14 amino acids. Germline V gives CDR1 MNHEY, CDR2 SVGEGT.

The chain recombines TRBV7-6 with TRBJ2-3, with D perhaps TRBD2 (5 bases). Germline V gene data show CDR1 as SGHVS and CDR2 as FNYEAQ. The V gene lost 1 base and the J gene lost 0 bases, with 17 bases spanning the gap. The CDR3 has 18 amino acids. CDR3 sequence reads: CASSLGTFAGLSTDTQYF. DNA for the CDR3: TGTGCCAGCAGCTTAGGCACTTTCGCGGGCCTTAGCACAGATACGCAGTATTTT.

V gene TRBV4-1 combines with J gene TRBJ1-2, with TRBD1 identical over 8 bases. With V trimmed by 0 bases and J by 5 bases, 5 bases remained unmatched. CDR1 MGHRA and CDR2 YSYEKL come from the germline V gene. The CDR3 contains 15 residues. CDR3 in amino acids: CASSQEVRTGYGYTF. DNA for the CDR3: TGCGCCAGCAGCCAAGAAGTTCGGACAGGGTATGGCTACACCTTC.

The chain uses TRBV20-1 and TRBJ2-3, with 8 bases that match TRBD1. V was pared by 0 bases and J by 2 bases, with 10 bases of the junction left unmatched. The CDR3 sequence is 17 residues long. Germline assignment: CDR1 DFQATT and CDR2 SNEGSKA (reference sequence). CDR3 nucleotide sequence: TGCAGTGCTAGAGACCCCCGGCCGGGACAGGTCACAGATACGCAGTATTTT. Translating gives CSARDPRPGQVTDTQYF.

V is TRBV7-6 and J is TRBJ1-5, with 7 bases lining up with TRBD1. From germline, CDR1 is SGHVS and CDR2 FNYEAQ. This CDR3 has 15 amino acids. V shed 2 bases and J 7 bases; nucleotides not matched to a gene: 8. In nucleotides, the CDR3 is TGTGCCAGCAGCTTAAACGGGGTGACAGGGCAGCCCCAGCATTTT. It encodes CASSLNGVTGQPQHF.

Only one count was recorded for this clonotype. The chain has TRBV11-2 and TRBJ1-3, with TRBD1 matching 7 bases. After removal of 5 bases from V and 0 bases from J, the junction contained 4 bases not matched to a gene. This CDR3 is built from 15 residues. From germline, CDR1 is SGHAT and CDR2 FQNNGV. DNA for the CDR3: TGTGCCAGCAGCCGAACAGGGGACTCTGGAAACACCATATATTTT. Translation gives CASSRTGDSGNTIYF.

This sequence joins TRBV14 and TRBJ2-3; 9 bases match TRBD2. The germline CDR1 and CDR2 sequences are SGHDN and FVKESK. With 5 bases clipped from V and 5 bases from J, the junction kept 5 bases outside the gene matches. This CDR3 has 14 residues. This CDR3 is CASSSAGGKDTQYF. The CDR3 DNA reads as TGTGCCAGCAGCTCAGCGGGGGGTAAAGATACGCAGTATTTT.

In this sample, this clonotype turned up a few times. The chain couples TRBV7-8 to TRBJ2-3; TRBD2 agrees at 8 bases. The germline V gene encodes CDR1 SGHVS and CDR2 FQNEAQ. J lost 13 bases, V lost 5 bases, and 11 bases had no gene match. The length of the CDR3 is 13 residues. The CDR3 spells CASSHPGTRVEYF. The CDR3 nucleotides read TGTGCCAGCAGCCATCCCGGGACTAGGGTAGAGTATTTT.

This clonotype appeared a few times. This sequence joins TRBV6-1 and TRBJ2-3, with D unresolved. The CDR3 contains 13 residues. CDR1 is MNHNS, CDR2 SASEGT, per germline. Trimming cost V 5 bases and J 4 bases, with 10 bases left between them. CDR3 amino acids: CASSIGYADTQYF. The CDR3 nucleotides read TGTGCCAGCAGTATAGGGTACGCAGATACGCAGTATTTT.